Ten or more counts support the clone carrying this TCR beta chain. Its specificity is not known. The sample originates from a study of T cells in Graves' hyperthyroidism and ophthalmopathy. Points from the study as a whole: In validation, the model predicted ophthalmopathy. These predictions came a median about 6.5 months before onset. In the analysis, a 13 V-J model separated ophthalmopathy from stable hyperthyroidism.

TCR beta CDR3 regions were amplified from RNA transcripts. Initially, a first-round RT-PCR of the TCR CDR3 employed the HTBI primer set. TCRdb re-called the multiplex PCR reads with MiXCR, one entry per CDR3 protein. The table records hundreds of thousands of distinct CDR3 sequences, under 15% of them present only once. Disease duration was under 3 months in the ophthalmopathy patients, who also had a Clinical Activity Score of at least 3 and a NOSPECS grade of at least 4. The receptor comes from a man between 18 and 29 years old with Graves' ophthalmopathy. Sequenced sample: blood.

The CDR3 loop is CASSLGRGGLNTGELFF. CDR3 DNA: TGCGCCAGCAGCTTGGGGCGCGGCGGCCTGAACACCGGGGAGCTGTTTTTT. The V call is TRBV5-1, the J call TRBJ2-2; the D is unclear. Deletions cut 0 bases from V and 1 base from J, with 13 bases between. Germline CDR1 SGHRS, CDR2 YFSETQ. The CDR3 loop spans 17 amino acids.